This entry is about one T cell receptor (beta chain). The target antigen is unknown. This CDR3 has 13 amino acids. CDR1 is WNHNN, CDR2 SYGVQD, per germline (reference sequence). V was cut by 10 bases and J by 0 bases, with 12 bases left in between. This sample stems from a study of cytomegalovirus exposure and HLA in healthy donors. Overall study: The same platform was used for the 130 or so validation repertoires as for the roughly 730 first-cohort repertoires, as reported in a later analysis. Study results and limitations: Rare sequences made up most TCRs, while some public TCRs were found in many donors. A few CMV-associated chains proved CMV antigen-specific in vitro. Overall, about 160 TCR beta chains were annotated as cytomegalovirus-associated.

Sequencing was performed with immunoSEQ multiplex PCR; in TCRdb, only in-frame clones are kept and a portion is missing. The repertoire holds approximately 100,000 clones, with roughly 87% as singletons. The TCR was taken from a man in his late teens or twenties in good health and CMV-seropositive. V and J are TRBV10-1 and TRBJ1-1; D perhaps matches TRBD1 (5 bases). Material for sequencing was PBMCs. CDR3 residues: CAKKPGLNTEAFF. The DNA for the CDR3 is TGCGCCAAAAAACCAGGGCTGAACACTGAAGCTTTCTTT.